A selection of T cell receptor beta chains follows, all from one sample in a study of T cells in Graves' hyperthyroidism and ophthalmopathy. One entry per CDR3 protein results from TCRdb running MiXCR on the multiplex PCR reads. The table includes hundreds of thousands of distinct CDR3 sequences, around 15% detected once. Material: blood. These receptors originate from a woman younger than 45 with Graves' hyperthyroidism. Both conserved end residues are part of each CDR3. Not every row has a clone size; where given, it reads once, few, many or a size class.

many,TRBV27,TRBJ2-3,CASKGLAGTDTQYF
many,TRBV30,TRBJ1-4,CAWSYWTGGSEKLFF
-,TRBV30,TRBJ2-1,CAWSVGPSSSEQFF
many,TRBV28,TRBJ2-5,CASSGDVSVWEETQYF
-,TRBV7-2,TRBJ1-2,CASSLGPKYGYTF
many,TRBV5-1,TRBJ1-1,CASSMQQGAGTEAFF
-,TRBV7-2,TRBJ2-1,CASSPSGSHEQFF
-,TRBV20-1,TRBJ2-3,CSAPTSGGSTDTQYF
few,TRBV5-4,TRBJ2-1,CASSRDSHNEQFF
many,TRBV2,TRBJ2-7,CASVPAVGVSYEQYF
many,TRBV5-1,TRBJ1-1,CASSWLNRATEAFF
-,TRBV12-5,TRBJ2-6,CASASRTGGDSGANVLTF
many,TRBV20-1,TRBJ2-5,CSAIRGLKETQYF
many,TRBV5-1,TRBJ2-1,CASSDTSKLRYNEQFF
-,TRBV11-2,TRBJ2-5,CASSFAVMGLSGTQYF
few,TRBV5-4,TRBJ2-7,CASSSGRSRYEQYF
-,TRBV28,TRBJ1-1,CASITGSRGNTEAFF
few,TRBV2,TRBJ2-3,CAGTLATTDTQYF
few,TRBV7-3,TRBJ1-6,CASSLTPGQGSPLHF
few,TRBV2,TRBJ2-1,CASSEAFLAGSLGGQFF
few,TRBV24-1,TRBJ2-2,CATKWDETGELFF
many,TRBV28,TRBJ2-5,CASGTRYQETQYF
many,TRBV5-1,TRBJ2-2,CASSLSTSSTGELFF
many,TRBV27,TRBJ2-2,CASRAGVTNTGELFF
-,TRBV30,TRBJ1-2,CAWSVLRGYTF
-,TRBV9,TRBJ1-2,CASSVGLMEGTVDGYTF
many,TRBV2,TRBJ1-6,CASSADWAASNSPLHF
many,TRBV11-3,TRBJ2-1,CASSFWELAGTPAYNEQFF
many,TRBV7-9,TRBJ2-1,CASSLASTQFF
many,TRBV28,TRBJ2-7,CASSARGGEQYF
few,TRBV30,TRBJ2-2,CAWNNPGLAGLTGELFF
few,TRBV7-8,TRBJ2-1,CASSLGYSLSYNEQFF
-,TRBV7-3,TRBJ2-1,CASSLTWGSSYNEQFF
few,TRBV29-1,TRBJ2-5,CSVVRDLQETQYF
many,TRBV6-5,TRBJ1-1,CASSYSGQGGVRRPEAFF
many,TRBV7-2,TRBJ2-7,CASSLDIAEGYEQYF
-,TRBV28,TRBJ1-3,CASHSSTSGNTIYF
many,TRBV20-1,TRBJ2-5,CSARLPTSAQETQYF
-,TRBV7-2,TRBJ2-5,CASSLEASGGLQETQYF
-,TRBV7-3,TRBJ2-5,CASSLSLAEETQYF
few,TRBV19,TRBJ2-7,CASSTPGTALYEQYF
many,TRBV30,TRBJ2-7,CAWSLGYEQYF
few,TRBV6-1,TRBJ1-6,CASSIWTGGNSPLHF
-,TRBV11-3,TRBJ2-6,CASSPRSGANVLTF
many,TRBV20-1,TRBJ1-4,CSANRGTNEKLFF
-,TRBV28,TRBJ2-1,CATASAGTPRYNEQFF
many,TRBV5-6,TRBJ2-7,CASSLLGTSSAYEQYF
many,TRBV20-1,TRBJ2-7,CSAGREGHYEQYF
-,TRBV6-1,TRBJ1-2,CASSEGWGGPYGYTF
-,TRBV19,TRBJ2-7,CASSIDWTASSYEQYF
few,TRBV27,TRBJ2-7,CASSLSQGYGQYF
few,TRBV7-9,TRBJ2-7,CASSLPRGTGNHEQYF
few,TRBV11-2,TRBJ2-6,CASSFWTGGSGANVLTF
many,TRBV19,TRBJ2-1,CASSGTSVEQFF
many,TRBV7-8,TRBJ1-1,CASSHYRTQNTEAFF
-,TRBV29-1,TRBJ1-2,CSVGQASGYTF
-,TRBV6-2/TRBV6-3,TRBJ1-4,CASSLNAGPLYEKLFF
-,TRBV20-1,TRBJ1-5,CSARTRNSNQPQHF
many,TRBV30,TRBJ2-1,CAWHDGYNEQFF